The rows below give T cell receptor beta chains drawn from one sample of a study of T cell responses to AZD1222 COVID-19 vaccine. Sequencing was performed with immunoSEQ multiplex PCR; in TCRdb, only in-frame clones are kept and a portion is missing. The sample has 35,000 to 50,000 clones, about four fifths seen once; the top ten hold 20% to 25%. This specimen consisted of peripheral blood, obtained 28 days after the second dose of the MenACWY control vaccine. The receptors originated from an adult who received the MenACWY meningococcal vaccine as a control. CDR3s include the opening cysteine and the closing phenylalanine or tryptophan. A D gene is named only where the DNA matches it firmly. Only some rows state a clone size, as once, few, many or a class for expanded clones.

>NA|TRBJ1-4|TRBV6-5|NA
TGTGCCAGCAGTTATGCGGGAGCTAATGAAAAACTGTTTTTT
CASSYAGANEKLFF
>NA|TRBJ1-2|TRBV2|NA
TGTGCCAGCAGTGAAAGGGCGCAGGTTAACTATGGCTACACCTTC
CASSERAQVNYGYTF
>NA|TRBJ2-1|TRBV19|NA
TGTGCCAGTAGTAGCGGGGTAGGCCAATACAATGAGCAGTTCTTC
CASSSGVGQYNEQFF
>few|TRBJ2-5|TRBV19|NA
TGTGCCAGTAGTATAGAGGGGGAGACCCAGTACTTC
CASSIEGETQYF
>NA|TRBJ1-1|TRBV4-1|NA
TGCGCCAGCAGCCAAGAAGGCTGGAACACTGAAGCTTTCTTT
CASSQEGWNTEAFF
>NA|TRBJ1-2|TRBV28|TRBD1
TGTGCCAGCAGGGGGGACAGGGGGTATGGCTACACCTTC
CASRGDRGYGYTF
>NA|TRBJ2-2|TRBV10-3|NA
TGTGCCATCAGTGACGGAACGCTGAACACCGGGGAGCTGTTTTTT
CAISDGTLNTGELFF
>NA|TRBJ1-5|TRBV19|NA
TGTGCCAGTAGTATGCTCGGGGGGAATCAGCCCCAGCATTTT
CASSMLGGNQPQHF
>NA|TRBJ1-1|TRBV18|NA
TGTGCCAGCTCACCGGGCCTTACGGGCACTGAAGCTTTCTTT
CASSPGLTGTEAFF
>NA|TRBJ2-5|TRBV27|NA
TGTGCCAGCAGTGACCCCCCCCATTTGACCCAGTACTTC
CASSDPPHLTQYF
>once|TRBJ1-5|TRBV10-1|NA
TGCGCCAGCAGTATGACCGATCAGCCCCAGCATTTT
CASSMTDQPQHF
>NA|TRBJ2-7|TRBV28|NA
TGTGCCAGCGGGGCGGACTACGAGCAGTACTTC
CASGADYEQYF
>NA|TRBJ1-1|TRBV18|NA
TGTGCCAGCTCACCACCGGGCCCCACGTTCCTTAACACTGAAGCTTTCTTT
CASSPPGPTFLNTEAFF
>NA|TRBJ2-4|TRBV30|NA
TGTGCCTGGAGTATCTTGCTAGCCAAAAACATTCAGTACTTC
CAWSILLAKNIQYF
>NA|TRBJ1-1|TRBV6-5|NA
TGTGCCAGCAGGTTGAACACTGAAGCTTTCTTT
CASRLNTEAFF
>NA|TRBJ2-7|TRBV19|NA
TGTGCCAGTAGTAATGTTCGGCAGGGGGGATCCTACGAGCAGTACTTC
CASSNVRQGGSYEQYF
>NA|TRBJ1-3|TRBV12-5|NA
TGTGCTAGTGGTTTGCTGGGGGGCACCATATATTTT
CASGLLGGTIYF
>NA|TRBJ2-5|TRBV4-1|TRBD2
TGCCCCCCCACCCGCCAGGCCCCTAGCGGGAGGGTCGTACCACAAGAGACCCAGTACTTC
CPPTRQAPSGRVVPQETQYF
>NA|TRBJ1-5|TRBV2|NA
TGTGCCAGCAATAGAAATAGCAATCAGCCCCAGCATTTT
CASNRNSNQPQHF
>NA|TRBJ1-5|TRBV10-1|NA
TGCGCCAGCAGTGAGCACAGGAGCAATCAGCCCCAGCATTTT
CASSEHRSNQPQHF
>once|TRBJ1-6|TRBV5-1|NA
TGCGCCAGCAGCCCGAGCCTCAGGGAGTTTAATTCACCCCTCCACTTT
CASSPSLREFNSPLHF
>NA|TRBJ1-3|TRBV9|NA
TGTGCCAGCAGCGTGGTGGGGGCTGGAAACACCATATATTTT
CASSVVGAGNTIYF
>NA|TRBJ2-7|TRBV6-5|NA
TGTGCCAGCAGTTTGCTGCTCAGTTACGAGCAGTACTTC
CASSLLLSYEQYF
>NA|TRBJ1-1|TRBV5-1|NA
TGCGCCAGCAGCTTCTTGGCGAACACTGAAGCTTTCTTT
CASSFLANTEAFF
>NA|TRBJ1-1|TRBV29-1|NA
TGCAGCGTTGAAGGGACAGCGAACACTGAAGCTTTCTTT
CSVEGTANTEAFF
>NA|TRBJ2-5|TRBV5-1|TRBD1
TGCGCCAGCAGCTCCAGGGGGCGCGGAGAGACCCAGTACTTC
CASSSRGRGETQYF
>once|TRBJ1-2|TRBV5-1|NA
TGCGCCAGCAGCTCTCAGACAGACTATGGCTACACCTTC
CASSSQTDYGYTF
>few|TRBJ1-2|TRBV11-1|TRBD1
TGTGCCAGCAGCCGCGCCCGGGACAGGGGCTATGGCTACACCTTC
CASSRARDRGYGYTF
>NA|TRBJ2-7|TRBV6-5|NA
TGTGCCAGTAAAATAGCGAATCAAATCTACGAGCAGTACTTC
CASKIANQIYEQYF
>NA|TRBJ1-5|TRBV30|TRBD1
TGTGCCTGGGGGGGGACAGTTAGCAATCAGCCCCAGCATTTT
CAWGGTVSNQPQHF
>NA|TRBJ2-3|TRBV18|TRBD2
TGTGCCAGCTCACCGGGAGGGGCCCGCGGTGATTTT
CASSPGGARGDF
>NA|TRBJ2-5|TRBV2|NA
TGTGCCAGCAGTCCCCGACACCCCCAAGAGACCCAGTACTTC
CASSPRHPQETQYF
>NA|TRBJ1-2|TRBV7-2|NA
TGTGCCAGCAGCTTAGATGGGGGACACGAAAATGGCTACACCTTC
CASSLDGGHENGYTF
>once|TRBJ2-5|TRBV19|NA
TGTGCCAGTAGGCCCAATTTGGGGGAGACCCAGTACTTC
CASRPNLGETQYF
>few|TRBJ1-1|TRBV9|NA
TGTGCCAGCAGCGTAGAGGGGACACAGAACACTGAAGCTTTCTTT
CASSVEGTQNTEAFF
>NA|TRBJ2-1|TRBV25-1|NA
TGTGCCAGCAGTGAGAGACGGATCTACAATGAGCAGTTCTTC
CASSERRIYNEQFF
>NA|TRBJ2-1|TRBV4-1|NA
TGCGCCAGCAGCCAAGAAGAGCGGGAAAGGGGGGGTAATGAGCAGTTCTTC
CASSQEERERGGNEQFF
>NA|TRBJ1-5|TRBV6-5|NA
TGTGCCACTGCTACTGGAATAGGCAATCAGCCCCAGCATTTT
CATATGIGNQPQHF
>NA|TRBJ1-5|TRBV7-9|NA
TGTGCCAGCAGCTTAGCGCAGGCAGAACATAGCAATCAGCCCCAGCATTTT
CASSLAQAEHSNQPQHF